This T cell receptor (beta chain) emerged from a study of Graves' ophthalmopathy and Graves' hyperthyroidism. Study details: Researchers classed hyperthyroidism as stable given no ophthalmopathy within 18 months of follow-up. Findings of the study overall: Among expanded thyroid clonotypes above 0.001 frequency, most also occurred in blood. Sensitivity of roughly 64% and specificity of 72% to 80% were achieved by the model that predicted ophthalmopathy progression.

Other autoimmune diseases, uncontrolled infections, pregnancy and lactation each led to patient exclusion. RNA transcripts yielded amplified TCR beta CDR3 regions. After a first-round RT-PCR with HTBI primers, a second-round multiplex PCR was run. TCRdb reprocessed the multiplex PCR reads with MiXCR, giving one entry per CDR3 protein. The table records over a million distinct CDR3 sequences, about 35% of them present only once. This CDR3 is 16 amino acids long. The ends were cut back, 4 bases at V and 1 base at J, with 14 bases in the middle. Germline lookup yields CDR1 DFQATT and CDR2 SNEGSKA (reference sequence). To note about this clonotype: The antigen is not known.

The receptor's source is an adult man with Graves' hyperthyroidism. The chain combines TRBV20-1 with TRBJ1-6, with D uncertain. Sequencing input: peripheral blood or thyroid tissue (not recorded which). CDR3 nucleotides: TGCAGTGCTAAAGATCTTAGAGGGTCCTATAATTCACCCCTCCACTTT. It yields the protein CSAKDLRGSYNSPLHF.